A selection of T cell receptor beta chains follows, all from one sample in a study of T cell changes during pregnancy in multiple sclerosis. Assay: immunoSEQ multiplex PCR; the TCRdb copy retains only in-frame clones and omits some. This repertoire shows roughly 24,000 clones, 86% found once; its top ten account for 6.5% to 9.5%. The sample was CD8+ T cells from peripheral blood mononuclear cells, taken in the first trimester of pregnancy. These receptors came from a female donor in good health, enrolled as a control in a pregnancy study. The conserved cysteine and the conserved F or W are not part of the CDR3 here. Rows may omit the clone size; those that give it use once, few, many or a size class.

j_call cdr3_length clone_size v_call cdr3_aa
TRBJ1-3 14 once TRBV19 ASKGRTYRPGNTIY
TRBJ1-6 14 . TRBV27 ASSFGQGARSSPLH
TRBJ1-2 8 . TRBV30 AFRGGGYT
TRBJ1-2 11 . TRBV5-6 ASRRERNYGYT
TRBJ1-1 12 once TRBV28 ASSIGTGSTEAF
TRBJ1-6 14 . TRBV4-3 ASSQDPPGGNSPLH
TRBJ2-7 15 . TRBV4-3 ASSQDLSGTGGYEQY
TRBJ2-1 14 . TRBV6-5 ASSYIGQGTYNEQF
TRBJ1-5 13 . TRBV7-9 ASSLFTGSSQPQH
TRBJ2-5 16 . TRBV13 ASSDSKRVAGGQETQY
TRBJ1-2 13 . TRBV7-2 ASSLATAELIGYT
TRBJ2-7 13 once TRBV28 ASSLGRQVPREQY
TRBJ2-1 12 . TRBV13 ASSFTGQGDEQF
TRBJ1-1 11 once TRBV9 ASSAGLGTEAF
TRBJ2-5 13 . TRBV10-3 ASLQSTGGQETQY
TRBJ1-4 14 . TRBV28 ASSFQGWKANEKLF
TRBJ2-7 13 . TRBV5-1 ASSPRTGSRGEQY
TRBJ2-1 12 . TRBV15 ATQSGGTYNEQF
TRBJ1-1 12 few TRBV28 ASRIQGWNTEAF
TRBJ2-2 13 . TRBV4-2 ASSQSSGDAGELF
TRBJ1-6 14 . TRBV2 ASSDQGHSYNSPLH
TRBJ2-1 14 once TRBV7-9 ASSLTTSGGADEQF
TRBJ1-1 13 . TRBV7-9 ASSPPDSPLSEAF
TRBJ1-1 14 . TRBV5-4 ASSLGGNRGLTEAF
TRBJ2-1 13 . TRBV15 ATSLLAGVRNEQF
TRBJ2-1 13 . TRBV4-3 ASSPGTSAGNEQF
TRBJ1-1 16 . TRBV15 ATSRDGRGGSTRAEAF
TRBJ1-5 12 . TRBV16 ASSRTGGDQPQH
TRBJ2-7 10 few TRBV6-1 ASSAHSYEQY
TRBJ2-7 11 . TRBV7-2 ASSSLSGYEQY
TRBJ1-2 11 . TRBV10-3 AISIGQIYGYT
TRBJ2-5 11 . TRBV18 ASSPELGETQY
TRBJ2-1 12 . TRBV7-9 ASSPEGVPQEQF
TRBJ1-3 12 . TRBV7-9 ASSPDSDGNTIY
TRBJ1-1 13 . TRBV25-1 ASSEFAGVNTEAF
TRBJ2-5 13 . TRBV7-9 ASSLGQRGQETQY
TRBJ1-1 13 . TRBV15 ATSLNSNLNTEAF
TRBJ2-7 12 . TRBV28 ASSSFGPATGQY
TRBJ1-6 12 . TRBV4-3 ASSQDIENSPLH
TRBJ2-2 11 . TRBV9 ASRRGNTGELF